The T cell receptor (beta chain) under discussion was sequenced for a study of T-cell reconstitution after alpha-beta-depleted transplantation in children. Researchers prepared the TCRbeta library using unique molecular identifiers, the study reports. TCRdb re-derived calls from the PCR reads in MiXCR, one entry per CDR3 protein. The sample carries approximately 270,000 distinct CDR3 sequences, 20% to 30% recorded once. Study-level points and caveats: Reported findings indicate that, about two months after transplant, alpha-beta T cells came from several hundred expanded clones, which were derived from non-depleted graft cells.

Germline CDR1 and CDR2: MGHRA and YSYEKL. V gave up 2 bases and J gave up 2 bases; unmatched junction bases: 9. This CDR3 has 17 residues. The table lists this clonotype with a few counts. The antigen remains undetermined. The chain uses TRBV4-1 and TRBJ2-7; 10 bases are a match to TRBD2. Sequenced material: PBMCs, mostly from graft donor cells, taken 360 days after TCRalphabeta/CD19-depleted stem cell transplant. This TCR derives from a female patient between 2 and 10 years old who had a stem cell transplant for congenital amegakaryocytic thrombocytopenia, so the T cells may come from the graft donor. In DNA form, the CDR3 reads TGCGCCAGCAGCCAACTCCTCGGACTAGCGGCCACCTACGAGCAGTACTTC. The encoded protein is CASSQLLGLAATYEQYF.